Each of the 11 T cell receptor beta chains below was sequenced from the same sample in a study of CD8+CD57+ T cells in acquired aplastic anemia. All sequencing subjects had displayed CD8+CD57+ cell expansion on flow cytometry. The study profiled TCR beta VDJ and CDR3 using genomic DNA as template. TCRdb reanalysed the reads using MiXCR and keeps one entry per CDR3 protein. The data show 160,000 or so distinct CDR3 sequences, roughly 48% seen once. The sequenced material came from sorted CD4+, CD8+, or CD8+CD57+ T cells (not recorded which) from PBMCs. The receptors were gathered from a human donor with aplastic anemia.

Ten or more counts support this clonotype. The J gene is TRBJ2-3, the V gene TRBV25-1, with D unresolved. This CDR3 is 12 amino acids long. Looked up from germline, CDR1 is MGHDK and CDR2 is SYGVNS. Between the trimmed V and J ends, which lost 3 bases and 2 bases, there was a span of 3 bases. The CDR3 sequence is CASSDNTDTQYF. The CDR3, as DNA: TGTGCCAGCAGTGATAACACAGATACGCAGTATTTT.

This clonotype appeared many times. The J gene is TRBJ2-7, the V gene TRBV5-1; D might be TRBD1 (6 bases). The CDR3 runs 15 residues. Germline V lookup: CDR1 SGHRS, CDR2 YFSETQ. Trimming took 3 bases from V and 6 from J, leaving 19 bases between them. Here the CDR3 reads CASSSYTTGLGEQYF. Written as DNA, the CDR3 is TGCGCCAGCAGCTCGTACACCACAGGGTTGGGCGAGCAGTACTTC.

In this sample, this clonotype turned up many times. The V call is TRBV24-1, the J call TRBJ2-1, with 10 bases aligning to TRBD2. This CDR3 contains 17 residues. V gave up 4 bases and J gave up 0 bases; unmatched junction bases: 5. Germline CDR1 is KGHDR and CDR2 is SFDVKD. The CDR3 sequence is CATSDPTSGVSYNEQFF. For the CDR3, the DNA is TGTGCCACCAGTGACCCTACTAGCGGGGTCTCCTACAATGAGCAGTTCTTC.

This clonotype was seen just once. The chain uses TRBV29-1 and TRBJ1-3; D might be TRBD1 (6 bases). The CDR3 is 13 amino acids. V was cut by 7 bases and J by 4 bases, with 14 bases left in between. Germline CDR1 and CDR2: SQVTM and ANQGSEA. The CDR3 sequence: CSAIQGTGNTIYF. The CDR3 region has the DNA TGCAGCGCCATACAGGGCACAGGAAACACCATATATTTT.

This clonotype has only a few counts. This rearrangement joins TRBV10-3 to TRBJ1-5; D is undetermined. Trimming stripped 7 bases from V and 0 bases from J, with 7 bases between. This CDR3 has 13 residues. CDR1 ENHRY and CDR2 SYGVKD come from the germline V gene. This CDR3 is CAIKGDSNQPQHF. The CDR3 nucleotides are TGTGCCATCAAAGGTGATAGCAATCAGCCCCAGCATTTT.

The genes are TRBV7-6 and TRBJ2-7, with TRBD2 identical over 13 bases. Per the germline V gene, CDR1 is SGHVS and CDR2 is FNYEAQ. This CDR3 is 17 amino acids long. V gave up 1 base and J gave up 7 bases; unmatched junction bases: 10. This CDR3 is CASSLGPLLAGGQEQYF. In DNA form, the CDR3 reads TGTGCCAGCAGCTTAGGGCCGTTACTAGCGGGGGGGCAGGAGCAGTACTTC.

V usage is TRBV5-6 and J usage is TRBJ2-2; D might be TRBD2 (6 bases). V lost 3 bases to trimming and J lost 1 base, with 19 bases between them. CDR3 length: 18 residues. In germline, CDR1 is SGHDT, CDR2 YYEEEE. The CDR3 DNA is TGTGCCAGCAGCTCGATGCTGGGACGGACTAAGAACACCGGGGAGCTGTTTTTT. Its protein is CASSSMLGRTKNTGELFF.

This clonotype was seen many times. The chain combines TRBV24-1 with TRBJ2-1, with D maybe TRBD1 (6 bases). The CDR3 has 14 residues. The germline CDR1 and CDR2 sequences are KGHDR and SFDVKD. V was clipped by 1 base and J by 6 bases, with 9 bases between them. The CDR3 nucleotides read TGTGCCACCAGTGATTTATCACAGGGCAATGAGCAGTTCTTC. It yields the protein CATSDLSQGNEQFF.

This clonotype was recorded many times. This sequence joins TRBV7-2 and TRBJ2-1, with a possible D match to TRBD2 (6 bases). V lost 3 bases, J lost 7 bases, and 13 bases lay in between. This CDR3 is built from 14 residues. Germline assignment: CDR1 SGHTA and CDR2 FQGNSA. The CDR3: CASSFLGSFNEQFF. The CDR3 nucleotides are TGTGCCAGCAGCTTTCTCGGGAGTTTTAATGAGCAGTTCTTC.

The chain combines TRBV20-1 with TRBJ1-1; TRBD1 agrees at 7 bases. Germline CDR1 is DFQATT and CDR2 is SNEGSKA (reference sequence). V lost 6 bases and J lost 1; bases outside the gene matches: 5. This CDR3 contains 13 residues. CDR3 in DNA: TGCAGTGCCCTGACAGGGACGAACACTGAAGCTTTCTTT. Translating it yields CSALTGTNTEAFF.

This clonotype showed up many times. This rearrangement joins TRBV2 to TRBJ2-1; D is undetermined. Germline CDR1 reads SNHLY; CDR2 reads FYNNEI. Trimming removed 8 bases at V and 4 bases at J, with 3 bases between. The CDR3 spans 10 residues. The CDR3 is CASQYNEQFF. CDR3 nucleotides: TGTGCCAGCCAATACAATGAGCAGTTCTTC. The complete variable domain, with remaining parts taken from reference TRBV2 and TRBJ2-1, reads EPEVTQTPSHQVTQMGQEVILRCVPISNHLYFYWYRQILGQKVEFLVSFYNNEISEKSEIFDDQFSVERPDGSNFTLKIRSTKLEDSAMYFCASQYNEQFFGPGTRLTVL.